This passage covers 7 T cell receptor beta chains from one sample sequenced in a study of regulatory T cells in long-lasting Graves disease. CDR3-region Arm-PCR and iRepertoire HTBI primers produced the TCR beta libraries. A single record per CDR3 protein comes from TCRdb applying MiXCR to the multiplex PCR reads. This table has roughly 450,000 distinct CDR3 sequences, less than 25% appearing once. Indicated time point: persistent/refractory GD, antithyroid drugs over 5 years with positive TRAb. PBMC RNA served as the TCR library source. The material was peripheral blood mononuclear cells (PBMCs), obtained when the disease was refractory, from a patient treated with antithyroid drugs. These receptors were collected from a female donor with Graves disease.

The chain joins TRBV9 to TRBJ1-1; maybe TRBD1 (5 bases). The CDR3 is 13 residues long. CDR1 and CDR2 from the germline V gene are SGDLS and YYNGEE. Between the trimmed V and J ends, which lost 0 bases and 5 bases, there was a span of 8 bases. Written as DNA, the CDR3 is TGTGCCAGCAGCGTAGGGGGGAGGACTGAAGCTTTCTTT. Amino acid sequence: CASSVGGRTEAFF.

The chain couples TRBV28 to TRBJ2-1; D perhaps matches TRBD2 (6 bases). V was shortened by 1 base and J by 9 bases, with 10 bases between the two germline ends. CDR1 and CDR2 (germline): MDHEN, SYDVKM. The CDR3 runs 13 residues. The chain's CDR3 is CASSLLLGGEQFF. The CDR3 DNA follows: TGTGCCAGCAGTTTATTACTCGGGGGTGAGCAGTTCTTC.

V usage is TRBV7-9 and J usage is TRBJ1-1, with unresolved D. CDR3 length equals 15 residues. V was pared by 5 bases and J by 3 bases, with 16 bases between. CDR1 SEHNR and CDR2 FQNEAQ come from the germline V gene (reference sequence). In nucleotides, the CDR3 is TGTGCCAGCAGCGAATCTGGCCGAAAGGACACTGAAGCTTTCTTT. Translating it yields CASSESGRKDTEAFF.

This rearrangement joins TRBV6-1 to TRBJ1-2, with D hard to call. The CDR3 contains 14 residues. V lost 2 bases and J 1 base, leaving 8 bases between the germline ends. Germline V gives CDR1 MNHNS, CDR2 SASEGT. The CDR3 sequence: CASSETYFNYGYTF. In DNA, the CDR3 is TGTGCCAGCAGTGAAACTTATTTTAACTATGGCTACACCTTC.

The CDR3 protein is CASSEAGVPPDTQYF. The CDR3 nucleotides are TGTGCCAGCAGTGAAGCGGGAGTCCCCCCAGATACGCAGTATTTT. The chain links TRBV28 to TRBJ2-3; 8 nucleotides align to TRBD2. CDR1 and CDR2 (germline): MDHEN, SYDVKM. V dropped 5 bases and J dropped 4; count of bases not matched to a gene: 8. The CDR3 has 15 amino acids. Variable domain in full (rest from reference TRBV28 and TRBJ2-3): DVKVTQSSRYLVKRTGEKVFLECVQDMDHENMFWYRQDPGLGLRLIYFSYDVKMKEKGDIPEGYSVSREKKERFSLILESASTNQTSMYLCASSEAGVPPDTQYFGPGTRLTVL.

In its sample, this clonotype was seen a few times. This chain joins TRBV2 and TRBJ2-3; D remains ambiguous. This CDR3 region has 13 residues. Between the trimmed V and J ends, which lost 9 bases and 2 bases, there was a span of 12 bases. Germline CDR1 SNHLY, CDR2 FYNNEI. This chain's CDR3 is CARAYSITDTQYF. As DNA, the CDR3 is TGTGCCAGAGCGTACAGCATCACAGATACGCAGTATTTT.

This clonotype was counted only a few times. This chain joins TRBV28 and TRBJ2-1, with 12 bases that match TRBD2. The CDR3 is 15 residues long. Germline CDR1 is MDHEN and CDR2 is SYDVKM. V shed 2 bases, J shed 8 bases, and the junction held 4 bases outside the gene matches. This chain's CDR3 is CASSLLAGGRYEQFF. The CDR3 DNA reads TGTGCCAGCAGTTTACTAGCGGGAGGGAGGTATGAGCAGTTCTTC. The full variable domain, in which reference TRBV28 and TRBJ2-1 provide the parts outside the CDR3, is DVKVTQSSRYLVKRTGEKVFLECVQDMDHENMFWYRQDPGLGLRLIYFSYDVKMKEKGDIPEGYSVSREKKERFSLILESASTNQTSMYLCASSLLAGGRYEQFFGPGTRLTVL.